The clone carrying this T cell receptor beta chain was counted a few times. Antigen unknown. These data come from a study of T cell repertoires in cytomegalovirus infection. About the research overall: Indications of both CMV infection and matching HLA type were provided by public TCR beta signatures.

One entry per CDR3 protein results from TCRdb running MiXCR on the reads. The profile covers about 700,000 distinct CDR3 sequences, with around a third appearing a single time and about 20% taken by the ten largest. The CDR3 spans 14 residues. J lost 6 bases, V lost 5 bases, and 6 bases had no gene match. The J gene is TRBJ2-3, the V gene TRBV12-3 or TRBV12-4; 9 positions match TRBD2. Sequenced here: cultured PBMCs, sampled from culture after CMV antigen stimulation. The clonotype comes from a human donor in good health (CMV status not recorded). Some clones in this sample may be carry-over from other donors' samples. The CDR3 DNA reads as TGTGCCAGCAGTAGCGGGGGGCCGCCGGATACGCAGTATTTT. Amino acid sequence: CASSSGGPPDTQYF.